Listed here are 17 T cell receptor beta chains from one sample, sequenced in a study of neoadjuvant nivolumab and ipilimumab in lung cancer (dated by TCRdb to 2020 to 2022). The intended sense of this specimen's time point label: at surgical resection after neoadjuvant nivolumab +/- ipilimumab. The receptor library was made with the immunoSEQ multiplex PCR assay. The immuneACCESS repertoire file appears here via TCRdb, limited to in-frame rearrangements. These files lack a portion of the clones; in checked studies, under half of the deficit traces to unresolved V genes, and the cause of the others is not known. For this sample there are 7,000 to 8,500 clones; about nine tenths appear just once. The ten largest clones represent 2.4% of the sample. The sequencing here drew on tumor tissue, taken after neoadjuvant nivolumab, alone or with ipilimumab, at or shortly before surgery. Every receptor here comes from an adult with non-small cell lung cancer. Some clones in this sample may be carry-over from other donors' samples.

This clone appeared a few times. The rearrangement joins TRBV5-8 to TRBJ2-7; 8 nucleotides match TRBD1. This CDR3 spans 16 amino acids. Trimming took 0 bases from V and 4 from J; bases not matched to a gene: 9. Germline loops: CDR1 SGHTS, CDR2 YDEGEE. CDR3 region: CASSLALPGGGYEQYF. CDR3 coding DNA: TGTGCCAGCAGCTTGGCCTTGCCAGGGGGCGGTTACGAGCAGTACTTC.

This chain joins TRBV30 and TRBJ2-2; no definite D call. This CDR3 has 14 amino acids. V dropped 0 bases and J dropped 5 bases, with 10 bases sitting between them. The germline CDR1 and CDR2 sequences are GTSNPN and SVGIG (reference sequence). The CDR3 DNA is TGTGCCTGGAGTGTAAGGCCCCAAACCGGGGAGCTGTTTTTT. Translation: CAWSVRPQTGELFF.

The genes are TRBV2 and TRBJ2-2; 8 bases line up with TRBD1. The CDR3 sequence is 14 residues long. Germline V gene lookup returns CDR1 SNHLY and CDR2 FYNNEI. V was pared by 5 bases and J by 5 bases, with 4 bases of the junction left unmatched. CDR3 amino acids: CASSRTGWTGELFF. The DNA for the CDR3 is TGTGCCAGCAGTAGGACAGGGTGGACCGGGGAGCTGTTTTTT.

This chain connects TRBV11-2 to TRBJ2-5; D may be TRBD2 (6 bases). Germline CDR1 reads SGHAT; CDR2 reads FQNNGV. Trimming shortened V by 5 bases and J by 5 bases, and 15 bases separated the two germline ends. The CDR3 loop spans 14 amino acids. The CDR3 sequence is CASSPMGREETQYF. CDR3 DNA sequence: TGTGCCAGCAGCCCAATGGGACGGGAGGAGACCCAGTACTTC.

This sequence joins TRBV27 and TRBJ2-7; D is unresolved. The CDR3 has 13 amino acids. CDR1 and CDR2 (germline): MNHEY, SMNVEV (reference sequence). Trimming took off 2 bases at V and 7 bases at J, with 12 bases between the two ends. Here the CDR3 DNA reads TGTGCCAGCAGTTTAAGGTTGGTGGGGGAGCAGTACTTC. This sequence encodes CASSLRLVGEQYF.

This clone was counted a few times. The chain is built from TRBV7-9 and TRBJ2-1; 12 bases map to TRBD1. The CDR3 loop spans 17 amino acids. The V gene's germline CDR1 is SEHNR and CDR2 FQNEAQ (reference sequence). V dropped 4 bases and J dropped 6; count of bases not matched to a gene: 10. For the CDR3, the DNA is TGTGCCAGCAGCTCGGGACAGGGGGCGGTCTGGGGCAATGAGCAGTTCTTC. This encodes CASSSGQGAVWGNEQFF.

J is TRBJ2-7 and V is TRBV5-4; D possibly corresponds to TRBD1 (6 bases). This CDR3 is 16 amino acids long. In germline, CDR1 is SGHNT, CDR2 YYREEE (reference sequence). V gave up 4 bases and J gave up 0 bases, with 17 bases separating them. Written as DNA, the CDR3 is TGTGCCAGCAGCCCACGGGTCGGGACAACCTCCTACGAGCAGTACTTC. Translated: CASSPRVGTTSYEQYF.

V and J are TRBV19 and TRBJ2-2, with D possibly being TRBD2 (5 bases). CDR3 length: 12 amino acids. Per the germline V gene, CDR1 is LNHDA and CDR2 is SQIVND (reference sequence). V dropped 10 bases and J dropped 8 bases, with 14 bases sitting between them. DNA for the CDR3: TGTGCCACCCGGACTTTTTCGGGGGAGCTGTTTTTT. Protein product: CATRTFSGELFF.

The gene calls are TRBV18 and TRBJ2-7; D remains ambiguous. Germline V lookup: CDR1 KGHSH, CDR2 LQKENI. V was trimmed by 1 base and J by 7 bases, leaving 11 bases between them. CDR3 size: 13 residues. The CDR3 loop is CASSPRGLEEQYF. CDR3 bases: TGTGCCAGCTCACCACGGGGTCTAGAAGAGCAGTACTTC.

The CDR3 coding sequence is TGTGCCAGCAGTCGGGACCCGAGGGGAGCTTTCTTT. Translated: CASSRDPRGAFF. The genes are TRBV2 and TRBJ1-1, with D tentatively TRBD1 (5 bases). V lost 5 bases, J lost 10 bases, and 14 bases lay in between. This CDR3 is 12 amino acids long. The germline V gene has CDR1 SNHLY and CDR2 FYNNEI.

The J gene is TRBJ2-1, the V gene TRBV11-2; TRBD2 aligns across 10 bases. The germline V gene encodes CDR1 SGHAT and CDR2 FQNNGV. The CDR3 loop spans 15 amino acids. V shed 2 bases, J shed 6 bases, and the junction held 4 bases outside the gene matches. The chain's CDR3 is CASSLLAGAFNEQFF. The CDR3 bases are TGTGCCAGCAGCTTACTAGCGGGAGCCTTCAATGAGCAGTTCTTC.

J is TRBJ1-2 and V is TRBV7-9, with no clear D. V lost 2 bases to trimming and J lost 0 bases, with 10 bases between them. The CDR3 sequence is 15 residues long. Looked up from germline, CDR1 is SEHNR and CDR2 is FQNEAQ (reference sequence). Written as DNA, the CDR3 is TGTGCCAGCAGCTTACGGAGAACGGCTAACTATGGCTACACCTTC. It encodes CASSLRRTANYGYTF.

A single count supports this clone. The V and J genes are TRBV14 and TRBJ2-7, with no clear D. The V end lost 3 bases, the J end lost 2 bases, and 5 bases lay between the germline ends. Germline lookup yields CDR1 SGHDN and CDR2 FVKESK. The CDR3 contains 12 residues. The CDR3 sequence: CASSHPTYEQYF. The CDR3 nucleotides are TGTGCCAGCAGCCACCCTACCTACGAGCAGTACTTC. Full variable domain (outside the CDR3, taken from reference TRBV14 and TRBJ2-7): EAGVTQFPSHSVIEKGQTVTLRCDPISGHDNLYWYRRVMGKEIKFLLHFVKESKQDESGMPNNRFLAERTGGTYSTLKVQPAELEDSGVYFCASSHPTYEQYFGPGTRLTVT.

This clone was seen only once. The rearrangement uses TRBV7-9 and TRBJ1-1; D is ambiguous. The CDR3 extends over 14 amino acids. V gave up 2 bases and J gave up 0 bases, with 7 bases separating them. Germline CDR1 SEHNR, CDR2 FQNEAQ (reference sequence). As DNA, the CDR3 is TGTGCCAGCAGCTTAATAGGGATGAACACTGAAGCTTTCTTT. This gives the protein CASSLIGMNTEAFF.

The V gene is TRBV4-1, the J gene TRBJ2-7, with D possibly being TRBD1 (5 bases). CDR3 length: 16 amino acids. Germline V gene sequence: CDR1 MGHRA, CDR2 YSYEKL. V shed 3 bases and J shed 0 bases, with 15 bases lying between them. CDR3 DNA sequence: TGCGCCAGCAGCCACCCGACAGACTCGAGCTCCTACGAGCAGTACTTC. This sequence encodes CASSHPTDSSSYEQYF.

This chain uses TRBV6-6 with TRBJ2-7; D is tentatively TRBD1 or TRBD2 (5 bases each). V was pared by 5 bases and J by 2 bases, with 13 bases between. Germline V gene lookup returns CDR1 MNHNY and CDR2 SVGAGI (reference sequence). The CDR3 contains 14 residues. The CDR3 reads CASSQAGAAYEQYF. Written as DNA, the CDR3 is TGTGCCAGCAGTCAAGCCGGGGCGGCCTACGAGCAGTACTTC.

The chain is built from TRBV10-3 and TRBJ2-3; TRBD1 matches at 8 bases. Germline V gene data show CDR1 as ENHRY and CDR2 as SYGVKD. CDR3 size: 14 residues. Losses at the gene ends were 3 bases for V and 1 base for J; bases not matched to a gene: 0. The DNA of the CDR3 is TGTGCCATCAGTGACAGGGGGCGCACAGATACGCAGTATTTT. As protein: CAISDRGRTDTQYF.